This T cell receptor beta chain was captured in a study of beta chain features in type 1 diabetes. Findings of the study overall: The study found moderately but significantly shorter TCRB CDR3s in all four CD4+ subsets of Type 1 diabetes patients.

Populations isolated by sorting all had purity greater than 95%. Expressed TCRB transcripts were sequenced after all isolated RNA was converted to cDNA. Sequencing of naive, central memory and regulatory T cell samples gave an average of roughly 3.6 million reads. Assay: immunoSEQ multiplex PCR; the TCRdb copy retains only in-frame clones and omits some. The table shows 250,000 or so clones, with 11% to 15% occurring only once. For this clone: Its antigen is still unknown.

The germline CDR1 and CDR2 sequences are MDHEN and SYDVKM. CDR3 length equals 16 residues. V was cut by 4 bases and J by 3 bases, with 16 bases left in between. Sequenced sample: naive CD4+ T cells from blood. J is TRBJ2-1 and V is TRBV28; D gene ambiguous. The sequence came from a man aged 30 to 39 with type 1 diabetes. Here the CDR3 reads CASSSPTPYLYNEQFF. In DNA form, the CDR3 reads TGTGCCAGCAGTTCCCCAACTCCGTATCTCTACAATGAGCAGTTCTTC.